The source of this T cell receptor (beta chain) is a study of T cell responses to AZD1222 COVID-19 vaccine. TCRdb keeps only in-frame clones here, not all; method: immunoSEQ multiplex PCR. The data contain 130,000 to 150,000 clones, around 90% of them singletons. Regarding this clone: Its specificity is not known.

General study results and limits: Repertoires were obtained only post-peak T cell response. Reportedly, nearly half the spike-specific TCRs target unmutated variant regions. Most donors were white British and more were female, and clonal diversity was possibly underestimated.

V was clipped by 5 bases and J by 3 bases; unmatched bases: 18. The CDR3 totals 18 residues. Germline lookup yields CDR1 SGHTA and CDR2 FQGNSA. The sequencing here drew on peripheral blood, taken 28 days after the second AZD1222 dose. The chain uses TRBV7-2 and TRBJ1-2; TRBD1 matches at 7 bases. The sequence was obtained from an adult who received the AZD1222 COVID-19 vaccine. CDR3 loop: CASSPGVSAGRGYYGYTF. DNA for the CDR3: TGTGCCAGCAGCCCCGGGGTATCGGCGGGCAGGGGGTACTATGGCTACACCTTC.